These T cell receptor beta chains were read from a single sample in a study of spatial heterogeneity in lung cancer. Via MiXCR, TCRdb re-called the 5' RACE reads, giving one row per CDR3 protein. The data contain 75,000 to 85,000 distinct CDR3 sequences, approximately 18% of them seen just once; the ten biggest clones take up roughly 6%. Sequences were derived from PBMCs, sampled at surgery. Receptor source: a male donor with early-stage non-small cell lung cancer. Both conserved end residues are part of each CDR3. D genes are given only for firm matches. Some rows have no size entry. The others give once, few or many, or a class for an expanded clone.

clone_size d_call j_call cdr3_length v_call cdr3_aa cdr3_nt
many . TRBJ2-7 13 TRBV20-1 CSARRATDYEQYF TGCAGTGCTAGAAGGGCGACAGACTACGAGCAGTACTTC
many . TRBJ1-2 15 TRBV6-5 CASSYSRQRNYGYTF TGTGCCAGCAGTTACTCTCGGCAGAGAAACTATGGCTACACCTTC
few TRBD1 TRBJ2-7 14 TRBV20-1 CSARPGTGVYEQYF TGCAGTGCTAGACCTGGGACAGGGGTGTACGAGCAGTACTTC
many . TRBJ2-4 13 TRBV7-2 CASSLPALGIQYF TGTGCCAGCAGCTTACCGGCCCTCGGAATTCAGTACTTC
. TRBD2 TRBJ2-5 16 TRBV7-7 CASSPGLAGAAETQYF TGTGCTAGCAGCCCAGGACTAGCGGGAGCGGCGGAGACCCAGTACTTC
few . TRBJ2-1 17 TRBV18 CASSLPGGRGPYNEQFF TGTGCCAGCTCCCTCCCCGGGGGGCGGGGCCCCTACAATGAGCAGTTCTTC
few . TRBJ2-3 13 TRBV5-1 CASSPKVGDTQYF TGCGCCAGCAGCCCGAAGGTGGGAGATACGCAGTATTTT
. TRBD1 TRBJ1-1 15 TRBV12-3/TRBV12-4 CASRPTGRVDTEAFF TGTGCCAGCAGGCCGACAGGGAGGGTTGACACTGAAGCTTTCTTT
few . TRBJ1-1 14 TRBV6-5 CAARQELMNTEAFF TGTGCCGCAAGACAGGAGTTAATGAACACTGAAGCTTTCTTT
. . TRBJ1-4 14 TRBV10-3 CAISGGAEGEKLFF TGTGCCATCAGCGGGGGCGCAGAAGGTGAAAAACTGTTTTTT
few . TRBJ2-3 13 TRBV5-1 CASSPTGPDTQYF TGCGCCAGCAGCCCTACAGGGCCAGATACGCAGTATTTT
. . TRBJ2-5 15 TRBV11-2 CASSTGRTLQETQYF TGTGCCAGCAGCACGGGGAGAACTCTCCAAGAGACCCAGTACTTC